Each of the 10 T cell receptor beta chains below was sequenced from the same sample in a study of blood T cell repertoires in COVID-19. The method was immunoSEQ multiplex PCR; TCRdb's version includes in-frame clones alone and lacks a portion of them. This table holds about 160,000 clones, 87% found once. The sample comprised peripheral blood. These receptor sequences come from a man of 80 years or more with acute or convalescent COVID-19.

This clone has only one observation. CDR3 DNA sequence: TGTGCCAGCAGCCCGGGGGGGCGGGCACCTGCTTTCTTT. Its protein product is CASSPGGRAPAFF. The V call is TRBV28, the J call TRBJ1-1; tentatively, D is TRBD1 (6 bases). V dropped 6 bases and J dropped 11 bases, with 19 bases sitting between them. CDR3 length: 13 residues. Germline CDR1 MDHEN, CDR2 SYDVKM.

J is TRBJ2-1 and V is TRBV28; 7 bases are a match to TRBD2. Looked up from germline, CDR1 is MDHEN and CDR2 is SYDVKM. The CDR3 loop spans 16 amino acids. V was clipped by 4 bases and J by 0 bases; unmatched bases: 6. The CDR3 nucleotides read TGTGCCAGCAGTTCATCAAGCGGGATCTCCTACAATGAGCAGTTCTTC. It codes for CASSSSSGISYNEQFF.

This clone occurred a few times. CDR3 amino acids: CASSLIQGNYGYTF. CDR3 bases: TGTGCCAGCAGCTTGATACAGGGGAACTATGGCTACACCTTC. The V gene is TRBV5-6, the J gene TRBJ1-2; TRBD1 matches at 7 bases. The J segment lost 2 bases and the V segment lost 1 base, leaving 2 bases of the junction unmatched. The CDR3 covers 14 residues. Germline values: CDR1 SGHDT, CDR2 YYEEEE. Drawing the rest from reference TRBV5-6 and TRBJ1-2, the complete variable domain is DAGVTQSPTHLIKTRGQQVTLRCSPKSGHDTVSWYQQALGQGPQFIFQYYEEEERQRGNFPDRFSGHQFPNYSSELNVNALLLGDSALYLCASSLIQGNYGYTFGSGTRLTVV.

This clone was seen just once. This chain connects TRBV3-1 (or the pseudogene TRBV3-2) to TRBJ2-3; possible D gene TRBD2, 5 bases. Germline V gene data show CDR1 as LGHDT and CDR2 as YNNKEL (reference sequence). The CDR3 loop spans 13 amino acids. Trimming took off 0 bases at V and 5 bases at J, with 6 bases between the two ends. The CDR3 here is CASSQDEGDTQYF. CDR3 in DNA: TGTGCCAGCAGCCAAGATGAGGGAGATACGCAGTATTTT.

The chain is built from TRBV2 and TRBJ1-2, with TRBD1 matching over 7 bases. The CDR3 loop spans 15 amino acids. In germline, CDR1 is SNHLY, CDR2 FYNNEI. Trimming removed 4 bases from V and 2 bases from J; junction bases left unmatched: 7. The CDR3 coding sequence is TGTGCCAGCAGTGTATCGGGACAGCCCAACTATGGCTACACCTTC. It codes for CASSVSGQPNYGYTF.

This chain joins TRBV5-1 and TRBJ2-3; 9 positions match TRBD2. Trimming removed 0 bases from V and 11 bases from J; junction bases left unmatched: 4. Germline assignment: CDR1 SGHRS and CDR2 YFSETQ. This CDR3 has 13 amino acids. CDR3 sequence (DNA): TGCGCCAGCAGCTTGGCTAGCGGGGTTAAGCAGTATTTT. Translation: CASSLASGVKQYF. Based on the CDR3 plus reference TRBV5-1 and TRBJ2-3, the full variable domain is KAGVTQTPRYLIKTRGQQVTLSCSPISGHRSVSWYQQTPGQGLQFLFEYFSETQRNKGNFPGRFSGRQFSNSRSEMNVSTLELGDSALYLCASSLASGVKQYFGPGTRLTVL.

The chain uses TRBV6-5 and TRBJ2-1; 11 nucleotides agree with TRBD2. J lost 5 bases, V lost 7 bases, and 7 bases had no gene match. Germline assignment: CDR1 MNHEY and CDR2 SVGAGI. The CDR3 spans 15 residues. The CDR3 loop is CASIPRLAGNNEQFF. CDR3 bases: TGTGCCAGCATTCCGCGACTAGCGGGAAACAATGAGCAGTTCTTC.

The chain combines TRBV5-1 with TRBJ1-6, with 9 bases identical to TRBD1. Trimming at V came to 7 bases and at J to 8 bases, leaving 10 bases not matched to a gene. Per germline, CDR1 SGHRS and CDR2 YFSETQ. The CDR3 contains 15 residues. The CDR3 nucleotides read TGCGCCAGCCGGAGAGCGGGACAGGGATATTCACCCCTCCACTTT. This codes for CASRRAGQGYSPLHF.

The CDR3 nucleotides read TGTGCCAGCAGCCTATCCGGCCTACAGGGGCGGAATCAGCCCCAGCATTTT. Translation gives CASSLSGLQGRNQPQHF. This chain connects TRBV28 to TRBJ1-5; 7 nucleotides align to TRBD1. Germline CDR1 reads MDHEN; CDR2 reads SYDVKM. This CDR3 spans 17 amino acids. V was pared by 6 bases and J by 4 bases, with 15 bases of the junction left unmatched.

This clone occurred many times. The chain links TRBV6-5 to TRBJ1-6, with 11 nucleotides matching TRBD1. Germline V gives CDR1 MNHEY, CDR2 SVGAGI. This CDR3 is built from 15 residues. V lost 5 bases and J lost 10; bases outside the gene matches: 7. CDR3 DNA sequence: TGTGCCAGCAGTCCCGGACAGGGGGCCGGATCACCCCTCCACTTT. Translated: CASSPGQGAGSPLHF.